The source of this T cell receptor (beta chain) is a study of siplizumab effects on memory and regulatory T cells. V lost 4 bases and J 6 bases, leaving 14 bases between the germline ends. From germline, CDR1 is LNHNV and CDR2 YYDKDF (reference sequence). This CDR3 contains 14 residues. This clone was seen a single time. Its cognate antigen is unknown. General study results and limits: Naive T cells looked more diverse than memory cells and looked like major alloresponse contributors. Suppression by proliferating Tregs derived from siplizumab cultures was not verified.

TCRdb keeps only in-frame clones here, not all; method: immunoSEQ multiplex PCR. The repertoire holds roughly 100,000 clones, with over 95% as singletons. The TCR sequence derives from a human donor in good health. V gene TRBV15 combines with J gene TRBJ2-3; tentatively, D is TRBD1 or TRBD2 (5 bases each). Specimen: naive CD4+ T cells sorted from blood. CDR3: CATSKNAWGDTQYF. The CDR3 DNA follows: TGTGCCACCAGCAAGAATGCTTGGGGGGATACGCAGTATTTT.